The sequence of this T cell receptor beta chain was determined in a study of regulatory T cells in long-lasting Graves disease (dated by TCRdb to the early 2020s). Context from the whole study: Newly diagnosed Graves' disease patients had taken antithyroid drugs for less than 3 months. The study took place in China and was registered as a clinical trial. A total of roughly 35 samples were covered by TCR sequencing, comprising approximately 13 persistent and around 20 newly diagnosed Graves' disease patients. Persistent Graves' disease patients were compared with newly diagnosed Graves' disease patients by peripheral blood TCR sequencing and RNA sequencing. Beyond this particular receptor, the publication reports: The authors noted that the small sample size was a limitation that may lower accuracy. Only peripheral blood was studied, because thyroid tissue, the primary lesion, was inaccessible. Compared with newly diagnosed patients, persistent Graves' disease patients had lower TCR Shannon entropy and fewer highly expanded clones, which suggests clonal expansion. Sequencing and analysis were restricted to the TCR beta chain. More public clonotypes were shared among persistent patients (approximately 3,000) than among newly diagnosed patients (more than 900). Persistent disease showed preferential use of TRBV28, TRBJ1-2 and TRBJ2-5, whereas newly diagnosed disease favored TRBV20-1 and TRBJ2-1.

V loses 7 bases at its end and J loses 2 bases; junction bases beyond the gene matches: 19. The CDR3 goes from the cysteine to the phenylalanine over 19 residues. The kept DNA is CDR3 alone, 57 bases in frame from the first base. This clonotype was detected a few times. Its antigen is unknown. No much larger clonotype is one base removed from it; base qualities were not supplied. To prepare the library, multiplex PCR was applied. The run used an Illumina HiSeq 4000. iRepertoire HTBI primers and Arm-PCR amplification of CDR3 regions were used to construct TCR beta libraries. Before sequencing, the PCR products went through gel purification. In the original analysis: Gene usage analysis of CDR3 amino acid clonotypes relied on the roughly 60 TRBV and 15 or so TRBJ segments identified across samples. COPE and FqMerger were used to merge filtered high-quality paired reads into contigs. BLAST was used to align contigs to IMGT TRBV, TRBD and TRBJ reference genes, with CDR3 defined following IMGT. Any clonotype with a frequency above 0.1% was classified as a highly expanded clone. Shannon entropy served as the measure of repertoire diversity, while the Gini coefficient captured V-J evenness. A clonotype found in more than one individual was treated as public. The raw public reads went through TCRdb reprocessing: fastp at Q25, MiXCR clone calling, in-frame beta chains kept. Identical CDR3 protein sequences are pooled into one entry, listed with their most common genes and DNA. TCRdb assigned the V and J calls; the authors' analysis was not used. Within this sample are about 530,000 distinct CDR3 sequences, with 16% of them counted one time only. Approximately 25% of the sample goes to the ten largest clones.

This specimen's time point label, interpreted: newly diagnosed GD, antithyroid drugs for less than 3 months. For both TCR sequencing and RNA sequencing, RNA was extracted from PBMCs using TRIzol. The diagnosis of Graves' disease was made according to American Thyroid Association guidelines. Recruitment of patients was carried out at an endocrinology department in Xi'an, China. From each patient, approximately 10 milliliters of peripheral blood was collected into an EDTA anticoagulant tube. PBMCs were isolated by Ficoll Paque Plus density gradient separation without further T cell sorting. An Agilent 2100 Bioanalyzer and agarose gel were used to check RNA quality, while a NanoDrop 2000 measured RNA concentration. These data were also filed under a second study, of T cells in Graves' hyperthyroidism and ophthalmopathy. Per the second study: Stable Graves' hyperthyroidism was defined as the absence of progression to ophthalmopathy over 18 months of follow-up. Hyperthyroidism patients were aged 18 to 65 years and newly diagnosed, with disease duration of less than 2 months. Any patient with an uncontrolled infection, another autoimmune disease, pregnancy or lactation was excluded. Diagnoses were based on clinical symptoms, serum thyroxine and TRAb, thyroid ultrasound and orbital computed tomography. For the first round of RT-PCR on the TCR CDR3, the HTBI primer set was used together with the Qiagen OneStep RT-PCR kit. Most expanded thyroid clonotypes (frequency above 0.001) were also detected in blood, a finding suggesting that blood repertoires may reflect thyroid immune responses. Ophthalmopathy was separated from stable hyperthyroidism by a 13 V-J signature model, with approximately 90% sensitivity and roughly 84% specificity obtained in cross-validation and 80%/75% obtained in testing. During validation, the model predicted progression to ophthalmopathy a median of about 6.3 months ahead of onset, with approximately 70% sensitivity and around 73% specificity. A discovery cohort of around 98 patients, roughly 43 with Graves' ophthalmopathy and more than 55 with stable Graves' hyperthyroidism, was used to find distinguishing TCR V-J signatures. Whether ophthalmopathy could be predicted prospectively was tested in an independent validation cohort made up of approximately 19 hyperthyroidism patients plus 17 patients who later progressed to ophthalmopathy. The 90 to 100 discovery patients were randomly divided into training and test sets at a 7:3 ratio. The study also compared thyroid tissue and blood T-cell repertoires from about six Graves' hyperthyroidism patients. Following sampling, methimazole starting at 30 mg daily was given to hyperthyroidism patients, and high-dose intravenous methylprednisolone was given to ophthalmopathy patients. The libraries were constructed in a second round of multiplex PCR and then size-selected and purified. Sequencing of the libraries was done on an Illumina HiSeq2000 using paired-end 100 bp reads. Raw data were processed with SOAPnuke, discarding reads with adapters, uncalled bases, mean Phred below 15, or no exact constant-primer or identifier match. High-quality paired reads were merged with COPE v1.2.5, and unique nucleotide sequences were defined as clonotypes. MiTCR v1.1 was used to align clonotypes to the IMGT TRBV, TRBD and TRBJ reference segments. Only V-J combinations with frequency above 0.0001, covering 99% to 99.2% of repertoires, were analysed. The TCS score was defined as F50 (clonal expansion) divided by E x V (chaos), with BLOSUM62-based TCRdist calculated between CDR3 peptides within each V-J. Welch's t-statistics and random forest reduced roughly 530 V-J features to about 13, which were used in a naive Bayes classifier (R e1071). Sample size was not statistically predetermined, and investigators were not blinded to group allocation. The paper reports TCR Vbeta CDR3 sequencing of 130 to 150 peripheral blood samples: around 45 ophthalmopathy, roughly 74 hyperthyroidism and around 17 progressor patients.

The sequence was obtained from a woman aged 40 to 65 with Graves disease. Donor details come from another sample of the same person, matched by shared clones. The rearrangement joined TRBV12-3 or TRBV12-4 to TRBJ2-7; TRBD2 lines up with 11 middle nucleotides. This specimen was peripheral blood mononuclear cells (PBMCs), taken at new diagnosis, from a patient treated with antithyroid drugs. The CDR3 has the sequence CASMKGLGASGGLTYEQYF. The DNA sequence follows: TGTGCCAGCATGAAAGGCTTGGGGGCTAGCGGGGGGTTAACCTACGAGCAGTACTTC.